This T cell receptor (beta chain) was obtained from a study of blood T cell repertoires in COVID-19. Study-level background: Sources were T cells, B-cell-depleted T cells, or PBMCs; the material itself was cDNA or gDNA.

The table lists this clone with a few counts. The Seattle site enrolled patients during active infection and followed them longitudinally. V shed 1 base and J 7 bases; nucleotides not matched to a gene: 8. This CDR3 comprises 16 residues. Per the germline V gene, CDR1 is SGHTA and CDR2 is FQGNSA. Authors' methods: From reference gene primer amplification, estimates of nucleated cell counts were derived. Generated by immunoSEQ multiplex PCR, the TCRdb table keeps only in-frame clones and is missing some. V and J calls and clone size follow that table, whereas D and trimming were derived from the DNA. The table records 150,000 to 200,000 clones, less than 85% of them present only once.

This chain links TRBV7-2 with TRBJ2-3; TRBD2 matches 10 bases. The sample taken for sequencing was peripheral blood. The TCR comes from a middle-aged woman with COVID-19, enrolled during active disease. The CDR3 spells CASSLVAGGLLNTQYF. The CDR3 DNA reads TGTGCCAGCAGCTTAGTAGCGGGGGGTCTGTTAAATACGCAGTATTTT.